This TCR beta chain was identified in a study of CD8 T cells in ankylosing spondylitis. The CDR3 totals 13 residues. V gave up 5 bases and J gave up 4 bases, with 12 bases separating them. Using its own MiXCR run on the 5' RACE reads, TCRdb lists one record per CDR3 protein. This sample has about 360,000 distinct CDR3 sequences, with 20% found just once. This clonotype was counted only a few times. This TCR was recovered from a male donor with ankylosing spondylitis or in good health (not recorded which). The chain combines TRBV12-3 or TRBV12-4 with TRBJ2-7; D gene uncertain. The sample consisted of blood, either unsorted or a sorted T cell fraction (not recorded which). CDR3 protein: CASSRAGVYEQYF. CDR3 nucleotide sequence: TGTGCCAGCAGTAGGGCAGGTGTGTACGAGCAGTACTTC.